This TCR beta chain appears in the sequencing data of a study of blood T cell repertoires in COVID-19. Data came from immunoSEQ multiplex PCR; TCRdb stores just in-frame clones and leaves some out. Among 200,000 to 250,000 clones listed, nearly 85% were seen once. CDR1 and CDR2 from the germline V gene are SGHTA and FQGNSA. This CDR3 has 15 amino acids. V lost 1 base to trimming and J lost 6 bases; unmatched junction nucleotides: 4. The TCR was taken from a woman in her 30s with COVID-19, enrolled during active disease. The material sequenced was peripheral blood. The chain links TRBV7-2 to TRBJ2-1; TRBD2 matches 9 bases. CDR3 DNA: TGTGCCAGCAGCTTAGAACTAGCGGGCACCAATGAGCAGTTCTTC. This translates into CASSLELAGTNEQFF.